The present T cell receptor (beta chain) was sequenced within a study of blood T cell repertoires in COVID-19. Germline-derived CDR1 and CDR2 are SGHVS and FNYEAQ. This CDR3 contains 16 residues. V lost 5 bases to trimming and J lost 1 base; unmatched junction nucleotides: 1. Authors' data handling: Cell counts per sample came from amplifying reference gene primers. Repertoires were generated with immunoSEQ multiplex PCR, while TCRdb's copy carries only in-frame clones and drops some. Clone size and V and J calls were adopted from that table, with D and trimming inferred from the DNA. The table includes about 370,000 clones, about 89% detected once.

The V gene is TRBV7-6, the J gene TRBJ2-2; 13 bases are shared with TRBD2. Material: peripheral blood. The clonotype comes from a woman in her twenties or thirties with COVID-19, enrolled during active disease. The CDR3 loop is CASSRTSGGNTGELFF. The CDR3 DNA reads as TGTGCCAGCAGCCGGACTAGCGGGGGGAACACCGGGGAGCTGTTTTTT.